This T cell receptor (beta chain) was obtained from a study of T cells after yellow fever vaccination. This clonotype was observed a few times. TCRdb re-called the 5' RACE reads through MiXCR, storing one row per CDR3 protein. The sample records around 350,000 distinct CDR3 sequences, 6.2% being singletons. Germline-derived CDR1 and CDR2 are SGHNT and YENEEA. The CDR3 runs to 15 residues. Trimming took 0 bases from V and 8 from J, leaving 14 bases between them. Sequenced material: PBMCs, taken 5 days after the yellow fever booster vaccination. The TCR was taken from a man aged 25-45 years who received the YFV17D yellow fever vaccine. The J gene is TRBJ2-1, the V gene TRBV11-3; no reliable D call. Written as DNA, the CDR3 is TGTGCCAGCAGCTTAGATAGTGAAGGAATATATGAGCAGTTCTTC. Amino acids: CASSLDSEGIYEQFF.